The 27 T cell receptor beta chains listed next were all sequenced from one sample in a study of identical twins. TCRdb independently ran MiXCR on the 5' RACE reads; one entry per CDR3 protein. This table has 1,800,000 or so distinct CDR3 sequences, roughly a third appearing once. Sequenced input: cord blood. All receptors derive from a newborn girl in good health.

This clonotype turned up a few times. This CDR3 is CASIWGGSYNSPLHF. The CDR3 DNA sequence: TGTGCCAGCATCTGGGGCGGATCTTATAATTCACCCCTCCACTTT. The gene calls are TRBV2 and TRBJ1-6, with a tentative D call TRBD1 (5 bases). The V end lost 7 bases, the J end lost 4 bases, and 14 bases lay between the germline ends. Germline V gene data show CDR1 as SNHLY and CDR2 as FYNNEI. The CDR3 consists of 15 residues.

The rearrangement uses TRBV7-9 and TRBJ2-5; 16 nucleotides agree with TRBD2. The tail of the sequence fits TRBJ2-7 better, so the J call may be wrong. In germline, CDR1 is SEHNR, CDR2 FQNEAQ (reference sequence). The length of the CDR3 is 20 residues. Written as DNA, the CDR3 is TGTGCCAGCAGCTTAGCGCTCGGGACTAGCGGGAGGGACCCTCCCTACGAGCAGTACTTC. The encoded protein is CASSLALGTSGRDPPYEQYF.

This chain links TRBV9 with TRBJ2-3; D is unresolved. The V end lost 3 bases, the J end lost 1 base, and 15 bases lay between the germline ends. CDR3 length: 16 amino acids. Germline assignment: CDR1 SGDLS and CDR2 YYNGEE. CDR3 sequence reads: CASSGPSRWGTDTQYF. The CDR3 nucleotides are TGTGCCAGCAGCGGGCCCAGTCGGTGGGGCACAGATACGCAGTATTTT.

V gene TRBV7-9 combines with J gene TRBJ2-1, with 9 bases identical to TRBD2. V shed 11 bases, J shed 5 bases, and the junction held 7 bases outside the gene matches. CDR1 is SEHNR and CDR2 is FQNEAQ in the germline V gene (reference sequence). The CDR3 consists of 13 residues. The CDR3 DNA is TGTGCCGGGCTAGCGGGACTCCACAATGAGCAGTTCTTC. Its translation is CAGLAGLHNEQFF.

This clonotype occurred a few times. CDR3 DNA: TGTGCCAGCAGCTCAATAGGCGGGGAGTCGCGGGAGACCCAGTACTTC. Translated, it gives CASSSIGGESRETQYF. V is TRBV13 and J is TRBJ2-5; perhaps TRBD2 as D (6 bases). There are 16 residues in the CDR3. V was pared by 4 bases and J by 5 bases, with 20 bases between. Germline values: CDR1 PRHDT, CDR2 FYEKMQ (reference sequence).

The V call is TRBV11-2, the J call TRBJ1-1; 9 nucleotides agree with TRBD1. Germline V gene data show CDR1 as SGHAT and CDR2 as FQNNGV. This CDR3 has 13 residues. V was clipped by 7 bases and J by 10 bases; unmatched bases: 10. CDR3 sequence: CASIMGQGSGAFF. In nucleotides, the CDR3 is TGTGCCAGCATCATGGGACAGGGCTCCGGAGCTTTCTTT. The whole variable domain, filled in from reference TRBV11-2 and TRBJ1-1, reads EAGVAQSPRYKIIEKRQSVAFWCNPISGHATLYWYQQILGQGPKLLIQFQNNGVVDDSQLPKDRFSAERLKGVDSTLKIQPAKLEDSAVYLCASIMGQGSGAFFGQGTRLTVV.

This clonotype showed up just a few times. The gene calls are TRBV6-5 and TRBJ2-1; the match to TRBD2 covers 13 bases. Looked up from germline, CDR1 is MNHEY and CDR2 is SVGAGI. The CDR3 runs 14 residues. Trimming at V came to 6 bases and at J to 10 bases, leaving 6 bases not matched to a gene. In nucleotides, the CDR3 is TGTGCCAGCAGACTGGGACTAGCGGGACGGGAGCAGTTCTTC. Its protein product is CASRLGLAGREQFF.

V gene TRBV20-1 combines with J gene TRBJ2-7; no definite D call. This CDR3 is 12 amino acids long. CDR1 is DFQATT and CDR2 is SNEGSKA in the germline V gene (reference sequence). V was cut by 5 bases and J by 7 bases, with 15 bases left in between. This CDR3 reads CSALGPGAEQYF. The CDR3, as DNA: TGCAGTGCTCTTGGACCCGGCGCGGAGCAGTACTTC.

V usage is TRBV5-1 and J usage is TRBJ2-5, with 8 bases fitting TRBD1. The V segment lost 3 bases and the J segment 2 bases; nucleotides outside the gene matches: 6. This CDR3 is 15 amino acids long. Per the germline V gene, CDR1 is SGHRS and CDR2 is YFSETQ. The CDR3 sequence: CASSYMDRVQETQYF. The DNA of the CDR3 is TGCGCCAGCAGCTACATGGACAGGGTGCAAGAGACCCAGTACTTC.

This clonotype showed up just a few times. The chain recombines TRBV3-1 with TRBJ1-6; 8 bases map to TRBD1. Trimming took 0 bases from V and 7 from J; bases not matched to a gene: 5. This CDR3 is built from 16 residues. The germline V gene has CDR1 LGHDT and CDR2 YNNKEL (reference sequence). CDR3 protein: CASSQDHRGGNSPLHF. CDR3 bases: TGTGCCAGCAGCCAAGACCACAGGGGGGGAAATTCACCCCTCCACTTT. The full variable domain, its missing parts supplied by reference TRBV3-1 and TRBJ1-6, is DTAVSQTPKYLVTQMGNDKSIKCEQNLGHDTMYWYKQDSKKFLKIMFSYNNKELIINETVPNRFSPKSPDKAHLNLHINSLELGDSAVYFCASSQDHRGGNSPLHFGNGTRLTVT.

In its sample, this clonotype was seen a few times. This sequence joins TRBV4-1 and TRBJ2-4, with a possible D match to TRBD2 (6 bases). The germline CDR1 and CDR2 sequences are MGHRA and YSYEKL. Trimming left V 3 bases short and J 0 bases short, with 9 bases between. The CDR3 is made up of 15 amino acids. For the CDR3, the DNA is TGCGCCAGCAGCCACCATAGCGGAGCCAAAAACATTCAGTACTTC. It codes for CASSHHSGAKNIQYF.

The rearrangement uses TRBV18 and TRBJ2-3, with 9 positions matching TRBD1. The CDR3 length is 17 residues. Germline V lookup: CDR1 KGHSH, CDR2 LQKENI. V shed 3 bases and J 3 bases; nucleotides not matched to a gene: 10. The CDR3 nucleotides are TGTGCCAGCTCACCTTCCGGGACAGGGTCTTTTACAGATACGCAGTATTTT. It encodes CASSPSGTGSFTDTQYF.

The rearrangement joins TRBV5-5 to TRBJ1-5, with D perhaps matching TRBD1 (5 bases). This CDR3 contains 17 residues. The germline CDR1 and CDR2 sequences are SGHKS and YYEKEE (reference sequence). Trimming took off 1 base at V and 0 bases at J, with 14 bases between the two ends. CDR3 sequence: CASSLNDRLYSNQPQHF. As DNA, the CDR3 is TGTGCCAGCAGCTTGAATGACAGACTTTATAGCAATCAGCCCCAGCATTTT.

The sample holds a few counts of this clonotype. The chain recombines TRBV20-1 with TRBJ2-7, with D maybe TRBD2 (5 bases). The V end was cut by 1 base, the J end by 3 bases, with 13 bases between. The CDR3 loop spans 14 amino acids. The germline V gene encodes CDR1 DFQATT and CDR2 SNEGSKA (reference sequence). CDR3 nucleotides: TGCAGTGCTAGAGGTATCAGAGAGGGCTACGAGCAGTACTTC. As protein: CSARGIREGYEQYF.

This clonotype has a handful of counts. This chain links TRBV4-2 with TRBJ2-3; TRBD2 matches 13 bases. Trimming cost V 0 bases and J 3 bases; bases outside gene matches: 6. This CDR3 is 18 amino acids long. The germline gives CDR1 LGHNA, CDR2 YNFKEQ. The CDR3 nucleotides are TGTGCCAGCAGCCAAGACCGGACTAGCGGGAGAGGAACAGATACGCAGTATTTT. The encoded protein is CASSQDRTSGRGTDTQYF.

This clonotype was picked up a small number of times. The chain joins TRBV28 to TRBJ1-5; no clear D gene. Looked up from germline, CDR1 is MDHEN and CDR2 is SYDVKM. Trimming stripped 3 bases from V and 0 bases from J, with 9 bases between. The length of the CDR3 is 15 residues. CDR3 bases: TGTGCCAGCAGTTTCGGAGACGGTAGCAATCAGCCCCAGCATTTT. Translating it yields CASSFGDGSNQPQHF. The whole variable domain, remainder taken from reference TRBV28 and TRBJ1-5, is DVKVTQSSRYLVKRTGEKVFLECVQDMDHENMFWYRQDPGLGLRLIYFSYDVKMKEKGDIPEGYSVSREKKERFSLILESASTNQTSMYLCASSFGDGSNQPQHFGDGTRLSIL.

This chain uses TRBV4-1 with TRBJ2-7, with 10 bases lining up with TRBD2. CDR1 and CDR2 (germline): MGHRA, YSYEKL. CDR3 size: 17 residues. V shed 0 bases, J shed 0 bases, and the junction held 5 bases outside the gene matches. The CDR3 DNA sequence: TGCGCCAGCAGCCAAGATCTACTAGCGGGAACCTCCTACGAGCAGTACTTC. Amino acid sequence: CASSQDLLAGTSYEQYF.

This clonotype has only a few counts. This chain joins TRBV24-1 and TRBJ2-3; possible D gene TRBD1, 6 bases. The V gene lost 3 bases and the J gene lost 6 bases, with 6 bases spanning the gap. Germline CDR1 and CDR2: KGHDR and SFDVKD. CDR3 length: 12 amino acids. CDR3 in DNA: TGTGCCACCAGTGATCAGGGGGATACGCAGTATTTT. This translates into CATSDQGDTQYF.

The rearrangement uses TRBV16 and TRBJ1-2; possibly TRBD1 for D (6 bases). The CDR3 has 15 residues. The V end lost 1 base, the J end lost 5 bases, and 14 bases lay between the germline ends. Germline V gives CDR1 KGHSY, CDR2 FQNENV. CDR3 nucleotide sequence: TGTGCCAGCAGCCAATTCCGTCAGGACAGTTATGGCTACACCTTC. It translates to CASSQFRQDSYGYTF. The entire variable domain, with the rest obtained from reference TRBV16 and TRBJ1-2, is as follows: GEEVAQTPKHLVRGEGQKAKLYCAPIKGHSYVFWYQQVLKNEFKFLISFQNENVFDETGMPKERFSAKCLPNSPCSLEIQATKLEDSAVYFCASSQFRQDSYGYTFGSGTRLTVV.

J is TRBJ2-3 and V is TRBV20-1, with 8 positions matching TRBD2. CDR1 and CDR2 (germline): DFQATT, SNEGSKA (reference sequence). The CDR3 extends over 15 amino acids. V lost 3 bases to trimming and J lost 4 bases; unmatched junction nucleotides: 9. The CDR3 sequence is CSASSERGRADTQYF. The CDR3 bases are TGCAGTGCTAGTTCTGAGCGGGGGCGGGCAGATACGCAGTATTTT.

This chain uses TRBV20-1 with TRBJ2-7; D is uncertain. Trimming shortened V by 7 bases and J by 6 bases, and 16 bases separated the two germline ends. CDR1 is DFQATT and CDR2 is SNEGSKA in the germline V gene (reference sequence). The CDR3 runs 12 residues. CDR3 loop: CSVGPGVGEQYF. As DNA, the CDR3 is TGCAGTGTCGGCCCCGGAGTTGGCGAGCAGTACTTC.

Of note for this clonotype: A read error may account for a junction end that differs from germline. The chain couples TRBV29-1 to TRBJ2-3; 8 bases agree with TRBD2. CDR1 is SQVTM and CDR2 is ANQGSEA in the germline V gene. The CDR3 length is 13 residues. The CDR3, as DNA: TGCAGCGTTGAACGGGGGGGCACAGATACGCGGTATTTT. Its translation: CSVERGGTDTRYF.

The chain uses TRBV12-3 or TRBV12-4 and TRBJ1-1; D is possibly TRBD1 (6 bases). The V and J ends lost 7 bases and 0 bases respectively, with 18 bases between them. The CDR3 is 16 residues long. The CDR3 loop reads CASILGGGVMNTEAFF. In nucleotides, the CDR3 is TGTGCCAGCATCCTAGGGGGAGGGGTTATGAACACTGAAGCTTTCTTT.

Many counts were recorded for this clonotype. The chain joins TRBV20-1 to TRBJ2-4; D call uncertain. The germline V gene has CDR1 DFQATT and CDR2 SNEGSKA (reference sequence). This CDR3 spans 13 amino acids. Trimming cost V 4 bases and J 1 base, with 8 bases left between them. The CDR3 DNA follows: TGCAGTGCTATACAAGGGGCCAAAAACATTCAGTACTTC. Protein: CSAIQGAKNIQYF.

The CDR3 reads CASSKHSGQGSYEQYF. Here the CDR3 DNA reads TGTGCCAGCAGCAAACATTCGGGACAGGGATCCTACGAGCAGTACTTC. The rearrangement links TRBV10-3 to TRBJ2-7; 9 nucleotides align to TRBD1. Germline V CDR1 and CDR2: ENHRY, SYGVKD. The CDR3 runs to 16 residues. J was trimmed by 1 base and V by 10 bases; bases with no gene match: 14.

This sequence joins TRBV29-1 and TRBJ2-7, with 7 nucleotides matching TRBD2. Germline CDR1 is SQVTM and CDR2 is ANQGSEA. The CDR3 covers 15 residues. The V and J ends lost 5 bases and 2 bases, in that order; junction bases with no gene match: 12. The CDR3: CSVLGVKTSPYEQYF. The DNA for the CDR3 is TGCAGCGTTCTCGGCGTCAAGACTAGCCCCTACGAGCAGTACTTC.

As concerns this clonotype: Its ends do not fully match the called genes, so a read error is possible. This chain connects TRBV7-8 to TRBJ2-7; possible D gene TRBD1, 6 bases. The CDR3 contains 16 residues. Germline V gene data show CDR1 as SGHVS and CDR2 as FQNEAQ. The CDR3 nucleotides read TGTGCCAGCAGCACTAGACGAGTGGGGGCTTCCTACGAGCGGTACTTC. Its protein is CASSTRRVGASYERYF.